The source of this TCR beta chain is a study of blood T cell repertoires in COVID-19. Study-level information: Samples came from the United States, Italy and Spain, spanning acute and convalescent COVID-19. Nucleic acid was either cDNA or gDNA, and it came from T cells, B-cell-depleted T cells, or PBMCs.

Seattle patients were enrolled during active infection and followed longitudinally. Sequencing used immunoSEQ multiplex PCR; TCRdb keeps in-frame clones, though not all of them. The top ten clones hold 10% of a sample with 390,000 or so clones, 87% of them seen once. Trimming removed 1 base from V and 3 bases from J; junction bases left unmatched: 7. The CDR3 is 17 residues long. Germline CDR1 reads SGHVS; CDR2 reads FQNEAQ. The sample consisted of peripheral blood. The chain combines TRBV7-8 with TRBJ2-5, with 11 bases matching TRBD2. The receptor comes from a woman aged 25 to 45 with COVID-19, enrolled during active disease. CDR3 coding DNA: TGTGCCAGCAGCTTAGATTATAGCGGGAGGGCCGAAGAGACCCAGTACTTC. Its protein product is CASSLDYSGRAEETQYF.